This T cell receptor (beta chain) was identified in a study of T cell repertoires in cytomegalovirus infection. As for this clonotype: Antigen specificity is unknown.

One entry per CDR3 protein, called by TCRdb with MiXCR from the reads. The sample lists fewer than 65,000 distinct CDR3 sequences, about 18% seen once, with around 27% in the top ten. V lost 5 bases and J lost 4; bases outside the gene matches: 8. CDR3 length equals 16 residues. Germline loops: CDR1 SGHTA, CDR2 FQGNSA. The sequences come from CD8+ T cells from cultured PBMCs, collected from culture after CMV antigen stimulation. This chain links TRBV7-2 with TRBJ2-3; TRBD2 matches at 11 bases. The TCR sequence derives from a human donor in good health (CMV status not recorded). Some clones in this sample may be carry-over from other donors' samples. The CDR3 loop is CASSPDSGGASDTQYF. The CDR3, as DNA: TGTGCCAGCAGCCCCGATAGCGGGGGGGCCTCAGATACGCAGTATTTT.